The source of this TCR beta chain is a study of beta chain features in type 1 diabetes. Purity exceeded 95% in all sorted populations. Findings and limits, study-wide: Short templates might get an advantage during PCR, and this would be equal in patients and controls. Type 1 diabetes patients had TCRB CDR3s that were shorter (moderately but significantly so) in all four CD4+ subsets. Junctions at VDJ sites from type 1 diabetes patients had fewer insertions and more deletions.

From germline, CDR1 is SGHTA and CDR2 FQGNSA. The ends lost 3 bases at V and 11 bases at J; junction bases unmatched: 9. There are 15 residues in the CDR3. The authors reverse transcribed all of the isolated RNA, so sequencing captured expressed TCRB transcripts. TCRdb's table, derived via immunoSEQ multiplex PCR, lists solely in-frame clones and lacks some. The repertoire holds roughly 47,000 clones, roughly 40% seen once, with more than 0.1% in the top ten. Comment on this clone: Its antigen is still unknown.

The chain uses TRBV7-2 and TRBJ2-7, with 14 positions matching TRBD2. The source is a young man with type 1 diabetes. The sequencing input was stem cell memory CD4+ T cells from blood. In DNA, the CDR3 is TGTGCCAGCAGCTTGGGGACTAGCGGGAGTCGTAGGAAGTACTTC. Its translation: CASSLGTSGSRRKYF.